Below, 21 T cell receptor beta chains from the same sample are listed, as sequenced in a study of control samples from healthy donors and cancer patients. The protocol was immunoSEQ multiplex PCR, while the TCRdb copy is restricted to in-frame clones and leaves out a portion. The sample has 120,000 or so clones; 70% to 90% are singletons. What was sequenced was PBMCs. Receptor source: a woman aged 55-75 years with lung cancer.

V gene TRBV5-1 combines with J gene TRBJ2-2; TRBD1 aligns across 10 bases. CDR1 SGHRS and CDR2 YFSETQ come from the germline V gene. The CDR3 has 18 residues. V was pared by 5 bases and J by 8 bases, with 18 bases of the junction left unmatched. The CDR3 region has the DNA TGCGCCAGCAGATTTCCACCGGGACAGGGGACCTCTCCAGGGGAGCTGTTTTTT. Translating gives CASRFPPGQGTSPGELFF. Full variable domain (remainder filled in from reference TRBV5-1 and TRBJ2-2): KAGVTQTPRYLIKTRGQQVTLSCSPISGHRSVSWYQQTPGQGLQFLFEYFSETQRNKGNFPGRFSGRQFSNSRSEMNVSTLELGDSALYLCASRFPPGQGTSPGELFFGEGSRLTVL.

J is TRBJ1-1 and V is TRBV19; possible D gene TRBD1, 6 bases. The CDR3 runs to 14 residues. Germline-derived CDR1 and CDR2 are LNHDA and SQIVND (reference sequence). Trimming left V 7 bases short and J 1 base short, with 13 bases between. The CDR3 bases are TGTGCCAGTAACGGGGGGCTAACGAACACTGAAGCTTTCTTT. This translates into CASNGGLTNTEAFF.

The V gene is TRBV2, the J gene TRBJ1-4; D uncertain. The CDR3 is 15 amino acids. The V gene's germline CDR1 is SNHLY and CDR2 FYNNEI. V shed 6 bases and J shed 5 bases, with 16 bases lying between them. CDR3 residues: CASRLEAQRNEKLFF. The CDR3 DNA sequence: TGTGCCAGCAGATTAGAGGCGCAGCGGAATGAAAAACTGTTTTTT.

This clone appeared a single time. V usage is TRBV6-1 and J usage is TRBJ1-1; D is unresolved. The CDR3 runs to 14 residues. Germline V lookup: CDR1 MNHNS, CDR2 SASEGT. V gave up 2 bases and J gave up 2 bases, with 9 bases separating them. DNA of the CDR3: TGTGCCAGCAGTGAAATCCGTTATAACACTGAAGCTTTCTTT. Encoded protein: CASSEIRYNTEAFF.

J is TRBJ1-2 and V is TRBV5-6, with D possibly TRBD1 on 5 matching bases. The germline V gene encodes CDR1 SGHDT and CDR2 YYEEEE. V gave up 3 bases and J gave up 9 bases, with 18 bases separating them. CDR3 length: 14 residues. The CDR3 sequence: CASSSGSGWSSYTF. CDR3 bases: TGTGCCAGCAGCTCAGGGTCAGGATGGTCGAGCTACACCTTC.

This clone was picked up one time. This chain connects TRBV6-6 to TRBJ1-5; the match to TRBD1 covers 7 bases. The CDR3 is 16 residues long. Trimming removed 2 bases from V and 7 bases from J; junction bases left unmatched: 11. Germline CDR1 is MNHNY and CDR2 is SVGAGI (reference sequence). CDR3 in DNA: TGTGCCAGCAGTTACCCAGCGACAGGGATTGGACAGCCCCAGCATTTT. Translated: CASSYPATGIGQPQHF.

The CDR3 region is CAIGTGLSSGNTIYF. DNA for the CDR3: TGTGCCATCGGGACAGGGCTAAGCTCTGGAAACACCATATATTTT. The chain combines TRBV10-3 with TRBJ1-3, with 9 bases that match TRBD1. Germline CDR1 and CDR2: ENHRY and SYGVKD. Trimming cost V 8 bases and J 0 bases; bases outside gene matches: 5. The CDR3 covers 15 residues.

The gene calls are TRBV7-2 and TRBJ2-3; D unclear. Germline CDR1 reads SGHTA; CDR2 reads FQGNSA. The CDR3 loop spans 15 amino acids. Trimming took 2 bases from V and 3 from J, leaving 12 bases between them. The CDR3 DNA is TGTGCCAGCAGCTTATCTGGCCTGAATACAGATACGCAGTATTTT. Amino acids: CASSLSGLNTDTQYF. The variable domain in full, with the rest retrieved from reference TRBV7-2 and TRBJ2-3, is GAGVSQSPSNKVTEKGKDVELRCDPISGHTALYWYRQSLGQGLEFLIYFQGNSAPDKSGLPSDRFSAERTGGSVSTLTIQRTQQEDSAVYLCASSLSGLNTDTQYFGPGTRLTVL.

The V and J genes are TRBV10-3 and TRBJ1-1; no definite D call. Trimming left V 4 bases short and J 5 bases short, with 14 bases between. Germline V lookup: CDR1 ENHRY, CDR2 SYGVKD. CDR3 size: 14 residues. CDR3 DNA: TGTGCCATCAGTGGACGACTTGATAGTACTGAAGCTTTCTTT. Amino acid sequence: CAISGRLDSTEAFF.

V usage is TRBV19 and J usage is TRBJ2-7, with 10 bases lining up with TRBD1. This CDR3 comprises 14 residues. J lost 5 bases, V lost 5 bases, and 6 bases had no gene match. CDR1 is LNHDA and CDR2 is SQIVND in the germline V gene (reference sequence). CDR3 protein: CASSRSGTGDEQYF. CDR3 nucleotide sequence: TGTGCCAGTAGTCGTTCCGGGACAGGGGACGAGCAGTACTTC.

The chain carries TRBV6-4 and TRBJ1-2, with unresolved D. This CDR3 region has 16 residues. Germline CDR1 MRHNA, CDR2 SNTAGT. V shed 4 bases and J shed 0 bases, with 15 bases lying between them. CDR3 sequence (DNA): TGTGCCAGCAGTGTAACTGGAACGGGCTCTAACTATGGCTACACCTTC. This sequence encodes CASSVTGTGSNYGYTF.

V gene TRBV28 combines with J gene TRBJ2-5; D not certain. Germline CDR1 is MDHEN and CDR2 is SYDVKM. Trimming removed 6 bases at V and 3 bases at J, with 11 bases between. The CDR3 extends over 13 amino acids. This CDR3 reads CASRGWQKETQYF. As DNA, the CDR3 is TGTGCCAGCAGGGGGTGGCAGAAAGAGACCCAGTACTTC.

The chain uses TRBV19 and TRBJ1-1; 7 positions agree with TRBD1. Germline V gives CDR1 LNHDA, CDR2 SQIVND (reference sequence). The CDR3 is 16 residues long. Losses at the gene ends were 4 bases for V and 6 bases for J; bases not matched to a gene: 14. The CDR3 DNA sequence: TGTGCCAGTAGTACCCGCCTGACAGGGCAGGGTCCTGAAGCTTTCTTT. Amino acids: CASSTRLTGQGPEAFF.

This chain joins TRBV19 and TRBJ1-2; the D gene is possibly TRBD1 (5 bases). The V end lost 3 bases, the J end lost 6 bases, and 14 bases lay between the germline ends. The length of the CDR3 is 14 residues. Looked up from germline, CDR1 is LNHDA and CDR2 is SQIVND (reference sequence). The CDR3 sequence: CASSMGRDRDGYTF. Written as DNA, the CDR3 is TGTGCCAGTAGTATGGGCAGGGACCGAGATGGCTACACCTTC.

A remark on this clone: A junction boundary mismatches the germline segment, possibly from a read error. The CDR3 DNA sequence: TGTGCTAGCAGCTTAGGCACAGACACCGGGGAGCTGTTTTTT. Its protein is CASSLGTDTGELFF. The chain couples TRBV7-7 to TRBJ2-2; D ambiguous. The length of the CDR3 is 14 residues. Germline lookup yields CDR1 SSHAT and CDR2 FNYEAQ (reference sequence).

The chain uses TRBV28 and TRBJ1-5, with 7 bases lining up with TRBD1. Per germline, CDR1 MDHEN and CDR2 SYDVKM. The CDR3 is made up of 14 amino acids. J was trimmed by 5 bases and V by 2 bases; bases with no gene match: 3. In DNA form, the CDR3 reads TGTGCCAGCAGTTTAAGGGGGACAGATCAGCCCCAGCATTTT. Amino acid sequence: CASSLRGTDQPQHF.

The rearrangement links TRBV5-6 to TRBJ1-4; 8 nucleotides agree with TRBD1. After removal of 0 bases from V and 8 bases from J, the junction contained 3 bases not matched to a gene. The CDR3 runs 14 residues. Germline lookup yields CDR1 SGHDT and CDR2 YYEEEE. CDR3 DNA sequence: TGTGCCAGCAGCTTGGACGCAGGGGGCGAAAAACTGTTTTTT. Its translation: CASSLDAGGEKLFF.

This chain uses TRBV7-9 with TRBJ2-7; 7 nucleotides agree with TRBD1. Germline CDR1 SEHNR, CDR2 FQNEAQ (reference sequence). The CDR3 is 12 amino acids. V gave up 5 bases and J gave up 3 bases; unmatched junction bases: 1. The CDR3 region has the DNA TGTGCCAGCAGCGACAGGGACTACGAGCAGTACTTC. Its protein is CASSDRDYEQYF. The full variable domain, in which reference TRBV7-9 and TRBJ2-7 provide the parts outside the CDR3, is DTGVSQNPRHKITKRGQNVTFRCDPISEHNRLYWYRQTLGQGPEFLTYFQNEAQLEKSRLLSDRFSAERPKGSFSTLEIQRTEQGDSAMYLCASSDRDYEQYFGPGTRLTVT.

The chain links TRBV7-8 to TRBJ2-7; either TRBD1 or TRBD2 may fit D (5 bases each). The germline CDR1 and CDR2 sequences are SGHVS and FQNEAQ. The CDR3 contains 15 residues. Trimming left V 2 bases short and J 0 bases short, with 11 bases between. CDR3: CASSLRQRSSYEQYF. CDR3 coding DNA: TGTGCCAGCAGCTTAAGACAGCGGAGCTCCTACGAGCAGTACTTC.

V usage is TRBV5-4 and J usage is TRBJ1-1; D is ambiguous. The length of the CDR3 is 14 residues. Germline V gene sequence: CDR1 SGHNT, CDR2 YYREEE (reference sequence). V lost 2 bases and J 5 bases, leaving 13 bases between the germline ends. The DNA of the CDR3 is TGTGCCAGCAGCTTCCCTCTTGTTGGGACTGAAGCTTTCTTT. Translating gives CASSFPLVGTEAFF. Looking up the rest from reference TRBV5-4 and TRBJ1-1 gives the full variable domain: ETGVTQSPTHLIKTRGQQVTLRCSSQSGHNTVSWYQQALGQGPQFIFQYYREEENGRGNFPPRFSGLQFPNYSSELNVNALELDDSALYLCASSFPLVGTEAFFGQGTRLTVV.

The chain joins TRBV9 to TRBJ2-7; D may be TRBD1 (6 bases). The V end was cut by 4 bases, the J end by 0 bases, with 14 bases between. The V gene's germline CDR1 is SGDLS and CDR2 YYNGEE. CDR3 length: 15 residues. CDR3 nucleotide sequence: TGTGCCAGCAGCCTCGGACAGTTCAGCTCCTACGAGCAGTACTTC. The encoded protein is CASSLGQFSSYEQYF. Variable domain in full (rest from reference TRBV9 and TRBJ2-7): DSGVTQTPKHLITATGQRVTLRCSPRSGDLSVYWYQQSLDQGLQFLIQYYNGEERAKGNILERFSAQQFPDLHSELNLSSLELGDSALYFCASSLGQFSSYEQYFGPGTRLTVT.